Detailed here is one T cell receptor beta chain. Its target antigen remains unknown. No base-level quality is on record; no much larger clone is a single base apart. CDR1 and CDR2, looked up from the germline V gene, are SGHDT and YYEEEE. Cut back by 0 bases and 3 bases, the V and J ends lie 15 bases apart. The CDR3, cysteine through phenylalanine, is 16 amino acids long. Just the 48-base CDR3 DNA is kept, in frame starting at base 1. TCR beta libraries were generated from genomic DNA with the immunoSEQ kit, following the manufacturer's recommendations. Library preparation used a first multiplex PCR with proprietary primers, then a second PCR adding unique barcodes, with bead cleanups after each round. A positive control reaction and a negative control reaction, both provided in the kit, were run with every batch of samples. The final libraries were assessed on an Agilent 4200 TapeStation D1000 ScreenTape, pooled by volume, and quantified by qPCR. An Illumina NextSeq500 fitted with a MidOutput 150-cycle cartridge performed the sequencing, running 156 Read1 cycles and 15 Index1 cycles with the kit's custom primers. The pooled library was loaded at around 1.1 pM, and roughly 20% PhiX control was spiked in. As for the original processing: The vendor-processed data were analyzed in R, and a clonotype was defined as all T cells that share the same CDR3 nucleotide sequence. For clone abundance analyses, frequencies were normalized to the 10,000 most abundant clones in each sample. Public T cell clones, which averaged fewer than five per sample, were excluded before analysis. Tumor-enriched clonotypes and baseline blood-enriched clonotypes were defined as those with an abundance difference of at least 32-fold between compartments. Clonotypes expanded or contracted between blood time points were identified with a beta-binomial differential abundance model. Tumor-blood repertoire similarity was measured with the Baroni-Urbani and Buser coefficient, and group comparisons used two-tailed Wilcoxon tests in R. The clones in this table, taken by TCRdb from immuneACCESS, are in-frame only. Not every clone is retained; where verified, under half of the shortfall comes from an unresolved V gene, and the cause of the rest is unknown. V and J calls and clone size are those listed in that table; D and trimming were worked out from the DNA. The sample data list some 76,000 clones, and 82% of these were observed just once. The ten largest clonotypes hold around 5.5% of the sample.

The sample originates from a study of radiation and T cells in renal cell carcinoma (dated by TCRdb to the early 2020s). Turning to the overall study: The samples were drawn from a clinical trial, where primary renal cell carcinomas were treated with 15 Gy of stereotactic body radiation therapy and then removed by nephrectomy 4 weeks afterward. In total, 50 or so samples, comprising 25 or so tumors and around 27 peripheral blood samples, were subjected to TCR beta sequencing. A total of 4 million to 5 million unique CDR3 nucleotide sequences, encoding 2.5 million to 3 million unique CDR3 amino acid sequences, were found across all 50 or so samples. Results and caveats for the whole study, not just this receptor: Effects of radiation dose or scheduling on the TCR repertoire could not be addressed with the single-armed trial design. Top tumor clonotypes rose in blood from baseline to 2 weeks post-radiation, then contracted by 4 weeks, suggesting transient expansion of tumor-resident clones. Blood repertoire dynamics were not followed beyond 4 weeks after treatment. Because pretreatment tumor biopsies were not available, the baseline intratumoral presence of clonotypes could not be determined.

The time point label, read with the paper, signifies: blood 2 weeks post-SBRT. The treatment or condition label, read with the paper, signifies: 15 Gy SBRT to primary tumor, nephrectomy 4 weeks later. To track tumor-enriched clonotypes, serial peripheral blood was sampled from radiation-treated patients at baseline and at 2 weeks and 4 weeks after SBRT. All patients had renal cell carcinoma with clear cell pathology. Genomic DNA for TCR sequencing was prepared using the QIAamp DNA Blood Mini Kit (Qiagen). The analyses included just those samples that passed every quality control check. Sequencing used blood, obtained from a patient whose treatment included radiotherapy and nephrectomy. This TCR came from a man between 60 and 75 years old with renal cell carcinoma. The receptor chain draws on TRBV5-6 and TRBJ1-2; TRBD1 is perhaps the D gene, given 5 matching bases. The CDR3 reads CASSLGVQGSDYGYTF. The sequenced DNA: TGTGCCAGCAGCTTGGGGGTCCAGGGATCAGACTATGGCTACACCTTC.